This TCR beta chain came from a study of cytomegalovirus exposure and HLA in healthy donors. Study findings and constraints: The study flagged 150 to 200 TCR beta chains as cytomegalovirus-associated. In vitro testing confirmed three CMV-associated chains as specific for CMV antigens.

Generated by immunoSEQ multiplex PCR, the TCRdb table keeps only in-frame clones and is missing some. The sample has about 340,000 clones; roughly 85% are singletons. Germline V gene data show CDR1 as LGHNA and CDR2 as YNFKEQ. This CDR3 region has 15 residues. The V segment lost 4 bases and the J segment 4 bases; nucleotides outside the gene matches: 9. There are a few counts of this clone. Its matching antigen is unknown. Sequencing was performed on PBMCs. This rearrangement joins TRBV4-2 to TRBJ2-7; 8 bases line up with TRBD1. The TCR was taken from a woman aged 18-29 years in good health and CMV-seronegative. CDR3 in amino acids: CASSLRQGTAYEQYF. The CDR3 bases are TGTGCCAGCAGCCTAAGACAGGGGACAGCGTACGAGCAGTACTTC.